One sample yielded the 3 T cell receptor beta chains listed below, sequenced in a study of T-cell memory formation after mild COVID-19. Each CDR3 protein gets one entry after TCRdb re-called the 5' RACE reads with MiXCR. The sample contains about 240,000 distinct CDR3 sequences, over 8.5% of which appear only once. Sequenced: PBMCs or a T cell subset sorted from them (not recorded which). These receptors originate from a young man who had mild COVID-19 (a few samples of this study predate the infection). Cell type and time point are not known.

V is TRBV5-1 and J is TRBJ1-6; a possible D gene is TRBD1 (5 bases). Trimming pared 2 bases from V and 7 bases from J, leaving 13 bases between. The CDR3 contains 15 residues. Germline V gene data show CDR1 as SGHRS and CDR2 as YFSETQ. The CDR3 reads CASSFSQGGNSPLHF. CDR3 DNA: TGCGCCAGCAGCTTCAGCCAGGGCGGAAATTCACCCCTCCACTTT.

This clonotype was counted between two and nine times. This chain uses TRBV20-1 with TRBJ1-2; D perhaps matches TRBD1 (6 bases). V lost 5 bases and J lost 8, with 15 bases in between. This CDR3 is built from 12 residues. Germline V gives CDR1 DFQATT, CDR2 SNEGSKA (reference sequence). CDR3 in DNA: TGCAGTGCTTCCCGACAGGCCGGAGGCTACACCTTC. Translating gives CSASRQAGGYTF.

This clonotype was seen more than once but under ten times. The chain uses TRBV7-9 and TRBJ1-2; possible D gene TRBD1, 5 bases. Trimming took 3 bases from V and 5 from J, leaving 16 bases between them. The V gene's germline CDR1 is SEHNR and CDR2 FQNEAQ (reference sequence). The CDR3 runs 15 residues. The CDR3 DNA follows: TGTGCCAGCAGCTTCGTGGGACGGAACGATTATGGCTACACCTTC. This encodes CASSFVGRNDYGYTF.